This note documents a single T cell receptor (beta chain) sequence. The CDR3 is made up of 16 amino acids. The V end was cut by 0 bases, the J end by 1 base, with 10 bases between. Per germline, CDR1 SGHTA and CDR2 FQGNSA. This specimen belongs to a study of blood T cell repertoires in COVID-19. Study overall: The United States, Italy and Spain supplied acute and convalescent COVID-19 samples. PBMCs, B-cell-depleted T cells, or T cells were the source of the cDNA or gDNA that made up the material.

Per the original data handling: Estimation of nucleated cell counts was performed using reference gene primer amplification. TCRdb's table, derived via immunoSEQ multiplex PCR, lists solely in-frame clones and lacks some. The D gene and trimming were derived from the DNA, and the V and J assignments and clone size from that table. The data show around 330,000 clones, with more than 75% seen just once and approximately 4% held by the top ten. The sample taken for sequencing was peripheral blood. This rearrangement joins TRBV7-2 to TRBJ1-5, with D maybe TRBD1 (5 bases). The clonotype was recovered from a woman aged 45-65 years with active or convalescent COVID-19. DNA of the CDR3: TGTGCCAGCAGCTTAGCTGTGGCAGGGAGCAATCAGCCCCAGCATTTT. Translated: CASSLAVAGSNQPQHF.